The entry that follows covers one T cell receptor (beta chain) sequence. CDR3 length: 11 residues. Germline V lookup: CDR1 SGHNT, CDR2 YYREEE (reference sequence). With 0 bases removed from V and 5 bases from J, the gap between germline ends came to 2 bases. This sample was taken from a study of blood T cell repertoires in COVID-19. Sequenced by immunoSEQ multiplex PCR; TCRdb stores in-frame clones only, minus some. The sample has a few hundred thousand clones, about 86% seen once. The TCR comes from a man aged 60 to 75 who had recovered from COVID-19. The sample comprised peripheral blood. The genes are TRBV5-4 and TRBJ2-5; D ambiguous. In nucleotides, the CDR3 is TGTGCCAGCAGCTTGGCGGAGACCCAGTACTTC. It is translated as CASSLAETQYF.